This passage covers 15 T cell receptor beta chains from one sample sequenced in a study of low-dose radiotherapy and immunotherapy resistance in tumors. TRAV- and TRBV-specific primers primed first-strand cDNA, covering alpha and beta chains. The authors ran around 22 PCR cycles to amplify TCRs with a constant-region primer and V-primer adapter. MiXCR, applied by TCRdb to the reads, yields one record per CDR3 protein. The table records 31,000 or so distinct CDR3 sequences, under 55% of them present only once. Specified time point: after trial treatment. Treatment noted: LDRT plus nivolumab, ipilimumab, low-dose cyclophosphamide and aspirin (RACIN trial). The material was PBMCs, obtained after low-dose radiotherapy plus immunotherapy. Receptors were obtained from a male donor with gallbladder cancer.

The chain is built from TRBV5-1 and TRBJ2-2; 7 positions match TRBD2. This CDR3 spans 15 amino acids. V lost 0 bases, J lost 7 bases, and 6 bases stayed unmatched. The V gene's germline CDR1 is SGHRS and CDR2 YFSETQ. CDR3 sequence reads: CASSLELAVGGELFF. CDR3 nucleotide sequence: TGCGCCAGCAGCTTGGAGCTAGCGGTGGGCGGGGAGCTGTTTTTT.

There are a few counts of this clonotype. CDR3 bases: TGCAGTGCAGAACCTAGCGCGGGGGGGGCCGATGAGCAGTTCTTC. This gives the protein CSAEPSAGGADEQFF. The chain is built from TRBV20-1 and TRBJ2-1, with 9 nucleotides matching TRBD2. J gave up 8 bases and V 6 bases, and 14 bases lay outside the gene matches. The length of the CDR3 is 15 residues. In germline, CDR1 is DFQATT, CDR2 SNEGSKA (reference sequence).

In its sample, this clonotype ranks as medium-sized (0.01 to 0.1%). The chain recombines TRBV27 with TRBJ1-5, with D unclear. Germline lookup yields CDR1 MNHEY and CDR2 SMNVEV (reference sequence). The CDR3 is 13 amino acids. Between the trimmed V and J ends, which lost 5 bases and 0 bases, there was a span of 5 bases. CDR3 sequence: CASSNDSNQPQHF. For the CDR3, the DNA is TGTGCCAGCAGTAATGATAGCAATCAGCCCCAGCATTTT.

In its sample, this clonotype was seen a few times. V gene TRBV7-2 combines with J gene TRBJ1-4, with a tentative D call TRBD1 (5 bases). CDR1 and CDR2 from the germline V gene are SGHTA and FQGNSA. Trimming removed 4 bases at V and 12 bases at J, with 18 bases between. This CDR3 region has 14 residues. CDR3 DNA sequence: TGTGCCAGCAGCTCCAGGACCCCCACGGGGGAACTGTTTTTT. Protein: CASSSRTPTGELFF.

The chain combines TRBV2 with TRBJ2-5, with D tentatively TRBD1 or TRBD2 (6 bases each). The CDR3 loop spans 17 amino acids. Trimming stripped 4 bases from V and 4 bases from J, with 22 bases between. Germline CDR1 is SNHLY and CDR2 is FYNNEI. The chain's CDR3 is CASSGGSYGRGGETQYF. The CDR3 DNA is TGTGCCAGCAGTGGCGGGTCCTACGGCAGGGGAGGAGAGACCCAGTACTTC.

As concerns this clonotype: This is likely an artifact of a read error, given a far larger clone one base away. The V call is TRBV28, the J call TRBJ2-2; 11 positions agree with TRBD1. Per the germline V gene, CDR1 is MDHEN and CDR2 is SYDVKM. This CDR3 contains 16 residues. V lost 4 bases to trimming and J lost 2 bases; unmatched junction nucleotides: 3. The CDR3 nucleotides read TGTGCCAGCAGTTCGGACAGGGGGCACAACACCGGGGAGCTGTTTTTT. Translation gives CASSSDRGHNTGELFF.

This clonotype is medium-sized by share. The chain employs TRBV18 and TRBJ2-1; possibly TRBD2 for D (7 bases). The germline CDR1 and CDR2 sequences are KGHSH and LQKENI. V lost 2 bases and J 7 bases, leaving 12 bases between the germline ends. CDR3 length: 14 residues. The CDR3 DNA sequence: TGTGCCAGCTCACCATTGGCGGGGGCGAATGAGCAGTTCTTC. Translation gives CASSPLAGANEQFF.

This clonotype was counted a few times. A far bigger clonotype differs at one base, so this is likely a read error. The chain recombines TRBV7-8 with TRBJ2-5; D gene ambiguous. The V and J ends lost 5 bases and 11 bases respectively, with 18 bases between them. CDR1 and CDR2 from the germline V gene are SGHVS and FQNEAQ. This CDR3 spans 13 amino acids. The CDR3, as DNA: TGTGCCAGCAGCAGTTACACGTACAATGAGCAGTACTTC. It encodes CASSSYTYNEQYF.

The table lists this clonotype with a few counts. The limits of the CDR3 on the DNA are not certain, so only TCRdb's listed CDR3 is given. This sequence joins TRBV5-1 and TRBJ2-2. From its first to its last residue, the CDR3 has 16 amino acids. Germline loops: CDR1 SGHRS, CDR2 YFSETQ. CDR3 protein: CASSEGSANTGELFFF.

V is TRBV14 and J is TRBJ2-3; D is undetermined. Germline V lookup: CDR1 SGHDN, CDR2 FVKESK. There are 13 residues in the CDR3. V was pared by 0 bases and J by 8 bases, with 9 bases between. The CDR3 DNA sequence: TGTGCCAGCAGCCAAGAGAGGAAGGGTACGCAGTATTTT. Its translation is CASSQERKGTQYF.

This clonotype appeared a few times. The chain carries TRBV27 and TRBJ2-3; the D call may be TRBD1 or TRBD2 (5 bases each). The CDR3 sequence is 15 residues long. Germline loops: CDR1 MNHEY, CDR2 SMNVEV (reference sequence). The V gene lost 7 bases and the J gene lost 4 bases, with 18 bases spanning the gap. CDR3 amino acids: CASTGGRVGADTQYF. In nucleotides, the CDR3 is TGTGCCAGCACAGGAGGCAGGGTTGGGGCAGATACGCAGTATTTT.

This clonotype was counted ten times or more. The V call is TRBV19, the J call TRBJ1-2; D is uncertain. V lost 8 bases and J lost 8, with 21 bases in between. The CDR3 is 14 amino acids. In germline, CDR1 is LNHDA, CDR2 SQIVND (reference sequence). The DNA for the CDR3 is TGTGCCAGTGGGTACCGGGCCAACTCTTGGGGCTACACCTTC. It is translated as CASGYRANSWGYTF.

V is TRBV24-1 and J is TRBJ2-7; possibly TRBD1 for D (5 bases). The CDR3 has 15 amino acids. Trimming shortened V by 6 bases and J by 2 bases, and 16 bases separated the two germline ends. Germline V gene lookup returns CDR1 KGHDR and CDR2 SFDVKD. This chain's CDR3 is CATSSTAAPTYEQYF. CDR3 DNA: TGTGCCACCAGTTCGACAGCCGCTCCTACCTACGAGCAGTACTTC.

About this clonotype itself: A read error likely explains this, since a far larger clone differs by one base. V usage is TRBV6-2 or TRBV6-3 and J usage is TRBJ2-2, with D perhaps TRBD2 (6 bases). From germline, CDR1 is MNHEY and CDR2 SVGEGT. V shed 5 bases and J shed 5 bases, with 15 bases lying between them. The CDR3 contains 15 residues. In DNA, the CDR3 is TGTGCCAGCAGTGATGAGGACTACCAAACCGGGGAGCTGTTTTTT. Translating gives CASSDEDYQTGELFF.

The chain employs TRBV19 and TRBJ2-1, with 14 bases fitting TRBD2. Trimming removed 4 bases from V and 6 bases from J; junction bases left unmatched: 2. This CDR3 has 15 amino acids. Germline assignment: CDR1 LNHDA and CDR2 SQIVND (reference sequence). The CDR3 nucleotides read TGTGCCAGTAGTAAGACTAGCGGGAGGGGCAATGAGCAGTTCTTC. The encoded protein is CASSKTSGRGNEQFF.